These 9 T cell receptor beta chains share one sample of origin, sequenced in a study of CD4 and CD8 cells across lung adenocarcinoma regions. TCRdb called the PCR reads again in MiXCR, with one record for every CDR3 protein. The sample lists 20,000 to 25,000 distinct CDR3 sequences; around 51% were seen once. Sequencing was performed on CD8+ T cells from the center of a lung tumor. These receptors were taken from a female donor with lung adenocarcinoma. The CD4 and CD8 labels of this study may be unreliable.

This clonotype was seen many times. The chain is built from TRBV6-1 and TRBJ1-5; 8 bases are a match to TRBD1. CDR1 and CDR2 (germline): MNHNS, SASEGT. CDR3 size: 15 residues. Germline trimming cut 6 bases from V and 3 bases from J; bases unmatched to any gene: 7. The CDR3 here is CASRGTGPYNQPQHF. The CDR3 DNA sequence: TGTGCCAGCAGGGGGACAGGTCCTTACAATCAGCCCCAGCATTTT.

This sequence joins TRBV12-3 or TRBV12-4 and TRBJ2-5, with D possibly matching TRBD1 (6 bases). Trimming pared 6 bases from V and 4 bases from J, leaving 12 bases between. The CDR3 is 13 residues long. The CDR3 nucleotides are TGTGCCAGCAGCAAAGACAGGTCAGAGACCCAGTACTTC. Translating gives CASSKDRSETQYF.

This clonotype was detected a few times. The rearrangement uses TRBV25-1 and TRBJ1-4; no firm D call. CDR1 MGHDK and CDR2 SYGVNS come from the germline V gene. CDR3 length: 15 amino acids. The germline V and J ends were trimmed by 3 bases and 4 bases, with 12 bases remaining between them. The CDR3 sequence is CASSDPGRINEKLFF. The CDR3 DNA follows: TGTGCCAGCAGTGACCCAGGACGGATTAATGAAAAACTGTTTTTT.

This clonotype qualifies as medium-sized. This chain joins TRBV6-5 and TRBJ2-1; 13 bases align to TRBD2. With the DNA end fitting TRBJ2-7 better, the J assignment may be wrong. Germline V gene data show CDR1 as MNHEY and CDR2 as SVGAGI. This CDR3 is 19 amino acids long. CDR3 residues: CASSYARQWTSGRIREQYF. Here the CDR3 DNA reads TGTGCCAGCAGTTACGCCCGACAGTGGACTAGCGGGAGAATCCGCGAGCAGTACTTC.

Relative to its sample, this clonotype is medium-sized. The rearrangement uses TRBV27 and TRBJ2-2; 7 nucleotides agree with TRBD1. Germline V gene data show CDR1 as MNHEY and CDR2 as SMNVEV (reference sequence). The CDR3 sequence is 17 residues long. V was pared by 6 bases and J by 0 bases, with 10 bases of the junction left unmatched. Written as DNA, the CDR3 is TGTGCCAGCAGCCTCCGGACAGGTGAATCGAACACCGGGGAGCTGTTTTTT. This sequence encodes CASSLRTGESNTGELFF.

This sequence joins TRBV5-1 and TRBJ2-5; 7 nucleotides align to TRBD2. The trim removed 5 bases at V and 1 base at J, leaving 2 bases unmatched. The V gene's germline CDR1 is SGHRS and CDR2 YFSETQ. CDR3 length: 13 residues. CDR3 amino acids: CASRREGQETQYF. CDR3 in DNA: TGCGCCAGCAGAAGGGAGGGCCAAGAGACCCAGTACTTC.

In this sample, this clonotype turned up once. Its ends do not fully match the called genes, so a read error is possible. V gene TRBV6-1 combines with J gene TRBJ2-3, with TRBD2 identical over 7 bases. The CDR3 runs 14 residues. Germline V gene lookup returns CDR1 MNHNS and CDR2 SASEGT. The CDR3: CASRGVAGTDTQYF. CDR3 DNA sequence: TGTGCCAGCCGGGGGGTAGCTGGCACAGATACGCAGTACTTT.

With respect to this clonotype: One junction end disagrees with the germline gene, perhaps due to a read error. The chain is built from TRBV4-2 and TRBJ1-6; possibly TRBD1 for D (6 bases). This CDR3 is built from 14 residues. CDR1 LGHNA and CDR2 YNFKEQ come from the germline V gene. The CDR3 DNA is TGTGCCAGCAGCCAGGAAGGGGGAAGATCACACCTCCACTTT. Encoded protein: CASSQEGGRSHLHF.

This clonotype was seen more than once but under ten times. This chain joins TRBV3-1 and TRBJ2-5; D is uncertain. Trimming took off 0 bases at V and 3 bases at J, with 5 bases between the two ends. CDR1 is LGHDT, CDR2 YNNKEL, per germline (reference sequence). This CDR3 contains 13 residues. The CDR3, as DNA: TGTGCCAGCAGCCAAGAGGGCGAAGAGACCCAGTACTTC. This encodes CASSQEGEETQYF.